Below are 20 T cell receptor beta chains sequenced from a single sample in a study of early T cells in non-severe SARS-CoV-2 infection. From the 5' RACE reads, TCRdb called clonotypes with MiXCR, one entry per CDR3 protein. The sample lists some 82,000 distinct CDR3 sequences, approximately 12% occurring once. Sequenced here: whole blood, sampled at baseline. Every receptor here comes from an adult who was a healthcare worker with PCR-confirmed SARS-CoV-2 infection or an uninfected control (not recorded which).

CDR3 nucleotide sequence: TGTGCCAGCAGCCTAAGGACTAGCGACTACGAGCAGTACTTC. Residues: CASSLRTSDYEQYF. V is TRBV13 and J is TRBJ2-7; 9 bases agree with TRBD2. The V gene's germline CDR1 is PRHDT and CDR2 FYEKMQ (reference sequence). The CDR3 totals 14 residues. Trimming took 5 bases from V and 3 from J; bases not matched to a gene: 5.

This clonotype was counted a few times. This chain uses TRBV28 with TRBJ1-6, with D hard to call. Germline CDR1 reads MDHEN; CDR2 reads SYDVKM. This CDR3 is built from 16 residues. The V and J ends lost 6 bases and 4 bases respectively, with 16 bases between them. Here the CDR3 reads CASSSRTELYNSPLHF. CDR3 DNA sequence: TGTGCCAGCAGCTCGCGGACGGAGCTGTATAATTCACCCCTCCACTTT.

The chain links TRBV6-7 to TRBJ2-2, with 9 bases lining up with TRBD1. TRBV6-7 is treated as an ORF (open reading frame) with a function not yet certain. Germline trimming cut 10 bases from V and 7 bases from J; bases unmatched to any gene: 13. CDR3 length equals 15 residues. The CDR3 nucleotides read TGTGCCATGCGTCCGGGACAGGGAAGTATCGGGGAGCTGTTTTTT. Translated, it gives CAMRPGQGSIGELFF.

This clonotype has ten or more counts. J is TRBJ2-7 and V is TRBV5-1, with 9 bases matching TRBD1. Germline assignment: CDR1 SGHRS and CDR2 YFSETQ. This CDR3 has 15 residues. J gave up 3 bases and V 6 bases, and 10 bases lay outside the gene matches. The CDR3 nucleotides are TGCGCCAGCACAGTTGAGGGACAGGGTTACTACGAGCAGTACTTC. Protein product: CASTVEGQGYYEQYF.

This clonotype was found many times. The rearrangement uses TRBV28 and TRBJ2-5; D gene ambiguous. V shed 5 bases and J shed 6 bases, with 16 bases lying between them. Germline V gene lookup returns CDR1 MDHEN and CDR2 SYDVKM. The CDR3 length is 14 residues. The CDR3 DNA follows: TGTGCCAGCAGTGGCGACAAGGGAAGGAAGACCCAGTACTTC. This encodes CASSGDKGRKTQYF.

This clonotype showed up just a few times. The chain is built from TRBV5-1 and TRBJ2-5; D could derive from TRBD1 or TRBD2 (5 bases each). V dropped 0 bases and J dropped 4 bases, with 10 bases sitting between them. From germline, CDR1 is SGHRS and CDR2 YFSETQ. CDR3 length: 14 amino acids. The CDR3 spells CASSLGGARETQYF. The CDR3 nucleotides are TGCGCCAGCAGCTTGGGAGGGGCCCGAGAGACCCAGTACTTC.

The rearrangement uses TRBV2 and TRBJ1-6; 11 bases are a match to TRBD1. The CDR3 extends over 15 amino acids. The germline V gene has CDR1 SNHLY and CDR2 FYNNEI. V gave up 7 bases and J gave up 7 bases; unmatched junction bases: 6. This CDR3 is CASTLDRGHNSPLHF. The CDR3 DNA follows: TGTGCCAGCACTTTGGACAGGGGGCACAATTCACCCCTCCACTTT.

This clonotype was found many times. The chain has TRBV29-1 and TRBJ1-1; D unresolved. Germline lookup yields CDR1 SQVTM and CDR2 ANQGSEA. V lost 5 bases and J lost 2, with 9 bases in between. The length of the CDR3 is 12 residues. The CDR3, as DNA: TGCAGCGTTACTCCATCAAACACTGAAGCTTTCTTT. Its protein is CSVTPSNTEAFF. Looking up the rest from reference TRBV29-1 and TRBJ1-1 gives the full variable domain: SAVISQKPSRDICQRGTSLTIQCQVDSQVTMMFWYRQQPGQSLTLIATANQGSEATYESGFVIDKFPISRPNLTFSTLTVSNMSPEDSSIYLCSVTPSNTEAFFGQGTRLTVV.

This sequence joins TRBV9 and TRBJ2-2, with a tentative D call TRBD1 (5 bases). This CDR3 has 13 amino acids. Germline assignment: CDR1 SGDLS and CDR2 YYNGEE. V shed 0 bases and J shed 5 bases, with 5 bases lying between them. CDR3 DNA sequence: TGTGCCAGCAGCGTAGGGACAACCGGGGAGCTGTTTTTT. Translation: CASSVGTTGELFF.

This clonotype was counted ten times or more. The V and J genes are TRBV11-3 and TRBJ2-1; D is possibly TRBD2 (6 bases). V lost 2 bases to trimming and J lost 6 bases, with 20 bases between them. The length of the CDR3 is 17 residues. In germline, CDR1 is SGHNT, CDR2 YENEEA. This chain's CDR3 is CASSLLMGTVGINEQFF. CDR3 nucleotide sequence: TGTGCCAGCAGCTTACTCATGGGGACTGTAGGCATCAATGAGCAGTTCTTC.

This clonotype occurred many times. The chain carries TRBV7-2 and TRBJ2-7, with 9 bases aligning to TRBD2. Germline CDR1 reads SGHTA; CDR2 reads FQGNSA. The J segment lost 2 bases and the V segment lost 3 bases, leaving 5 bases of the junction unmatched. This CDR3 has 15 residues. The CDR3 protein is CASSFMGGGAYEQYF. CDR3 DNA: TGTGCCAGCAGCTTTATGGGCGGGGGGGCCTACGAGCAGTACTTC.

This clonotype was seen at least ten times. The CDR3 coding sequence is TGTGCCAGCAGCCTTACCCCGGGCACTGAAGCTTTCTTT. Encoded protein: CASSLTPGTEAFF. The chain is built from TRBV7-3 and TRBJ1-1; D is unresolved. Looked up from germline, CDR1 is SGHTA and CDR2 is FQGTGA. V shed 5 bases and J shed 4 bases, with 11 bases lying between them. CDR3 length: 13 residues.

V gene TRBV10-3 combines with J gene TRBJ1-5; D might be TRBD1 (5 bases). The CDR3 loop spans 14 amino acids. Germline V lookup: CDR1 ENHRY, CDR2 SYGVKD. V lost 6 bases and J 2 bases, leaving 11 bases between the germline ends. The CDR3 loop is CAIRDTQGNQPQHF. In DNA form, the CDR3 reads TGTGCCATCAGGGACACCCAGGGCAATCAGCCCCAGCATTTT.

Many counts were recorded for this clonotype. The rearrangement joins TRBV6-1 to TRBJ1-5; D gene ambiguous. V shed 7 bases and J shed 1 base, with 2 bases lying between them. This CDR3 is 11 amino acids long. The germline CDR1 and CDR2 sequences are MNHNS and SASEGT. The CDR3 loop is CASNSNQPQHF. The CDR3 DNA sequence: TGTGCCAGCAACAGCAATCAGCCCCAGCATTTT.

This chain uses TRBV20-1 with TRBJ2-7, with TRBD2 matching over 9 bases. Germline assignment: CDR1 DFQATT and CDR2 SNEGSKA (reference sequence). Trimming took 1 base from V and 7 from J; bases not matched to a gene: 5. CDR3 size: 13 residues. In DNA, the CDR3 is TGCAGTGCTAGAGTAGCGGGAGTAAGGGAGCAGTACTTC. It is translated as CSARVAGVREQYF.

The chain couples TRBV5-1 to TRBJ2-7; tentatively, D is TRBD1 or TRBD2 (5 bases each). Trimming left V 5 bases short and J 2 bases short, with 14 bases between. Per the germline V gene, CDR1 is SGHRS and CDR2 is YFSETQ. CDR3 length: 14 residues. CDR3 in amino acids: CASSLEPGPYEQYF. The CDR3 DNA reads as TGCGCCAGCAGTCTTGAACCGGGGCCCTACGAGCAGTACTTC. The full variable domain, rest sourced from reference TRBV5-1 and TRBJ2-7, is KAGVTQTPRYLIKTRGQQVTLSCSPISGHRSVSWYQQTPGQGLQFLFEYFSETQRNKGNFPGRFSGRQFSNSRSEMNVSTLELGDSALYLCASSLEPGPYEQYFGPGTRLTVT.

The chain has TRBV11-3 and TRBJ2-5, with a weak D call TRBD2 (6 bases). CDR1 and CDR2 (germline): SGHNT, YENEEA. Trimming took off 5 bases at V and 4 bases at J, with 14 bases between the two ends. The CDR3 runs to 14 residues. The CDR3 DNA reads as TGTGCCAGCAGCCCGCTGGGACTGACAGAGACCCAGTACTTC. This codes for CASSPLGLTETQYF. Drawing the rest from reference TRBV11-3 and TRBJ2-5, the complete variable domain is EAGVVQSPRYKIIEKKQPVAFWCNPISGHNTLYWYLQNLGQGPELLIRYENEEAVDDSQLPKDRFSAERLKGVDSTLKIQPAELGDSAVYLCASSPLGLTETQYFGPGTRLLVL.

This clonotype was seen a few times. The rearrangement joins TRBV7-2 to TRBJ2-1, with TRBD2 matching over 9 bases. CDR1 is SGHTA and CDR2 is FQGNSA in the germline V gene. V shed 5 bases and J 5 bases; nucleotides not matched to a gene: 7. CDR3 length: 15 amino acids. In nucleotides, the CDR3 is TGTGCCAGCAGCCCCCGCAGCGGGGGGAACAATGAGCAGTTCTTC. Amino acids: CASSPRSGGNNEQFF.

The chain has TRBV14 and TRBJ2-7, with 7 positions matching TRBD2. Germline V gene sequence: CDR1 SGHDN, CDR2 FVKESK. This CDR3 is built from 12 residues. V shed 3 bases, J shed 6 bases, and the junction held 2 bases outside the gene matches. The CDR3 region is CASSQGGFEQYF. DNA for the CDR3: TGTGCCAGCAGCCAGGGAGGGTTCGAGCAGTACTTC.

There are a few counts of this clonotype. The chain couples TRBV30 to TRBJ1-2; D remains unclear. V was clipped by 5 bases and J by 5 bases, with 21 bases between them. This CDR3 contains 15 residues. CDR1 is GTSNPN, CDR2 SVGIG, per germline (reference sequence). The CDR3 DNA sequence: TGTGCCTGGGCGCAAGTACAGCTTTTTTGGTATGGCTACACCTTC. It specifies CAWAQVQLFWYGYTF.